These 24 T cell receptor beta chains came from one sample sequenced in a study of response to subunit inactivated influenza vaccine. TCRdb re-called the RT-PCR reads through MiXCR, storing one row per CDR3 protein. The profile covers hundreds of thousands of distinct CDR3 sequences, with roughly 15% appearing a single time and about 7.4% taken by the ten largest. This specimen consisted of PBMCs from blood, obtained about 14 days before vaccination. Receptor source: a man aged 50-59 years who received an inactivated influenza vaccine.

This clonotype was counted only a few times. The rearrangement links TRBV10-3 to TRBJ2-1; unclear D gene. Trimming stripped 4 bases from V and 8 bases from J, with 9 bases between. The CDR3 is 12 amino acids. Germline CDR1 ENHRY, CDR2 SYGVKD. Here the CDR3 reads CAISVRNDEQFF. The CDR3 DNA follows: TGTGCCATCAGTGTTCGGAACGATGAGCAGTTCTTC.

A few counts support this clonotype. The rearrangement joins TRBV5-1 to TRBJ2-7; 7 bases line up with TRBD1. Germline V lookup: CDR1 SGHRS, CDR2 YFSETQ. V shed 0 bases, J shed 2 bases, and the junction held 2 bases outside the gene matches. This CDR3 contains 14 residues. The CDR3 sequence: CASSLVGQTYEQYF. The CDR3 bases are TGCGCCAGCAGCTTGGTGGGACAGACCTACGAGCAGTACTTC.

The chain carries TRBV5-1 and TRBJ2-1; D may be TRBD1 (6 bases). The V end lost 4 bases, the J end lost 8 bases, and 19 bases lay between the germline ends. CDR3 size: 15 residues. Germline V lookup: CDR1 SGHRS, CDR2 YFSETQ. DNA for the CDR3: TGCGCCAGCAGCCCGGGACACGGGTCTGATGATGAGCAGTTCTTC. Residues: CASSPGHGSDDEQFF. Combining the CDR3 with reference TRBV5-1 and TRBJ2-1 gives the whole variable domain KAGVTQTPRYLIKTRGQQVTLSCSPISGHRSVSWYQQTPGQGLQFLFEYFSETQRNKGNFPGRFSGRQFSNSRSEMNVSTLELGDSALYLCASSPGHGSDDEQFFGPGTRLTVL.

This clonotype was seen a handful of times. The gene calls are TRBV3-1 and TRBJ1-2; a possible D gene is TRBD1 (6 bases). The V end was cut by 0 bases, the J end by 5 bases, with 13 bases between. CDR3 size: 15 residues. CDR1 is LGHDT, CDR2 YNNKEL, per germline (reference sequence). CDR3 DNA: TGTGCCAGCAGCCAAGATAACAGGGCGAGATATGGCTACACCTTC. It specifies CASSQDNRARYGYTF.

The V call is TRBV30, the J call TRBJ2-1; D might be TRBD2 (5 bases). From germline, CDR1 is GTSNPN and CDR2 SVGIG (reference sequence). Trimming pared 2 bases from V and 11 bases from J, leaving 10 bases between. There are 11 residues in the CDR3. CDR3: CAWSYDYKQFF. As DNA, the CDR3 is TGTGCCTGGAGTTACGACTATAAGCAGTTCTTC.

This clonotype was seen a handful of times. The CDR3 coding sequence is TGTGCCAGCGGCAGACCCAGCACAGATACGCAGTATTTT. This translates into CASGRPSTDTQYF. V and J are TRBV6-2 or TRBV6-3 and TRBJ2-3; no definite D call. Germline-derived CDR1 and CDR2 are MNHEY and SVGEGT. The CDR3 totals 13 residues. Trimming pared 8 bases from V and 0 bases from J, leaving 9 bases between.

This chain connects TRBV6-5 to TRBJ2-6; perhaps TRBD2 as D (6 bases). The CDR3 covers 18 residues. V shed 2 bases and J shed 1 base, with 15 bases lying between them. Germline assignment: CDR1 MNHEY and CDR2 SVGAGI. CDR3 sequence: CASSYGPMGTSGANVLTF. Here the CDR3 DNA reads TGTGCCAGCAGTTACGGACCTATGGGGACTTCTGGGGCCAACGTCCTGACTTTC.

In DNA form, the CDR3 reads TGTGCCAGCAGCCCGGGCAGGGGCGCGGATTATGGCTACACCTTC. Encoded protein: CASSPGRGADYGYTF. The chain combines TRBV7-8 with TRBJ1-2, with D maybe TRBD1 (6 bases). The CDR3 loop spans 15 amino acids. Looked up from germline, CDR1 is SGHVS and CDR2 is FQNEAQ. V was shortened by 5 bases and J by 5 bases, with 18 bases between the two germline ends.

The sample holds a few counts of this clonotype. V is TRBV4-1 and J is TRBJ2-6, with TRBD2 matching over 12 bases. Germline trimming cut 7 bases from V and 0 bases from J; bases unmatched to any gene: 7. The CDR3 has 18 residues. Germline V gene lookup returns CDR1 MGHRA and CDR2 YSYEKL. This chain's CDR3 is CASNPGLAGPSGANVLTF. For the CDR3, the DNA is TGCGCCAGCAATCCGGGACTAGCGGGTCCCTCTGGGGCCAACGTCCTGACTTTC.

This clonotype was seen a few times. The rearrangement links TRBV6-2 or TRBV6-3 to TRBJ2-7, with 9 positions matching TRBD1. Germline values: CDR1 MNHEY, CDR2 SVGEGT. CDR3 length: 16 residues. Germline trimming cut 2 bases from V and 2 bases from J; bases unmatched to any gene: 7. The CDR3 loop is CASSYAAGTGTYEQYF. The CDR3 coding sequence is TGTGCCAGCAGTTACGCAGCCGGGACAGGGACCTACGAGCAGTACTTC.

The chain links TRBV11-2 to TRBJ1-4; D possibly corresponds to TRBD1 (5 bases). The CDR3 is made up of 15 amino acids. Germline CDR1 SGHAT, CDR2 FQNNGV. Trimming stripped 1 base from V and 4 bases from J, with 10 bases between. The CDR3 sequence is CASSLAGLINEKLFF. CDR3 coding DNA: TGTGCCAGCAGCTTAGCGGGACTTATTAATGAAAAACTGTTTTTT.

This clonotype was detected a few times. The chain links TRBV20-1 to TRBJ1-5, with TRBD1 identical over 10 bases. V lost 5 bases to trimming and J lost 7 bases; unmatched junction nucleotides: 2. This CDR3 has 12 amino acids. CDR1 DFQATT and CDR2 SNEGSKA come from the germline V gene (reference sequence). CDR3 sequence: CSAGDRGQPQHF. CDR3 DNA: TGCAGTGCTGGGGACAGGGGACAGCCCCAGCATTTT.

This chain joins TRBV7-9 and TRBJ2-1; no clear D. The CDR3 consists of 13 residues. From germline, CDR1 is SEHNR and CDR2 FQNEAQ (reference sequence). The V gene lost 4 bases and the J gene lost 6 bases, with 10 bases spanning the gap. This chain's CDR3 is CASSSWGVNEQFF. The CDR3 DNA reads TGTGCCAGCAGCTCCTGGGGTGTCAATGAGCAGTTCTTC.

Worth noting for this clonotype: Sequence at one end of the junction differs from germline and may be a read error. The CDR3 sequence: CASSRSESGELFF. Written as DNA, the CDR3 is TGTGCTAGCAGCCGCAGTGAATCCGGGGAGCTGTTTTTT. The chain joins TRBV7-7 to TRBJ2-2; no reliable D call. Germline V gene lookup returns CDR1 SSHAT and CDR2 FNYEAQ (reference sequence). The length of the CDR3 is 13 residues.

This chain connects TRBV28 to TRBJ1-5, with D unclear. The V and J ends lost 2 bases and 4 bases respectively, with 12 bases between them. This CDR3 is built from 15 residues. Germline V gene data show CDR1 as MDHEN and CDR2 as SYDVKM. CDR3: CASSLLKGSNQPQHF. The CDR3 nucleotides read TGTGCCAGCAGTTTACTAAAGGGTTCAAATCAGCCCCAGCATTTT.

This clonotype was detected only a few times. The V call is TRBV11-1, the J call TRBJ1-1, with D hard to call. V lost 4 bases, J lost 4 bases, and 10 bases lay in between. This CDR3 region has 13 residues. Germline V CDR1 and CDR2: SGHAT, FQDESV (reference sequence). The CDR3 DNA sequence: TGTGCCAGCAGCTGGTCGAGAAGCACTGAAGCTTTCTTT. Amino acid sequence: CASSWSRSTEAFF. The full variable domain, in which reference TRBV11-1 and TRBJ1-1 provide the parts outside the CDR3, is EAEVAQSPRYKITEKSQAVAFWCDPISGHATLYWYRQILGQGPELLVQFQDESVVDDSQLPKDRFSAERLKGVDSTLKIQPAELGDSAMYLCASSWSRSTEAFFGQGTRLTVV.

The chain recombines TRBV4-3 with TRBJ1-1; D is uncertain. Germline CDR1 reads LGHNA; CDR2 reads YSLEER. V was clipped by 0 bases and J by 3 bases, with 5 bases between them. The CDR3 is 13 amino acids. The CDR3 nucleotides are TGCGCCAGCAGCCAAGAGGGGTACACTGAAGCTTTCTTT. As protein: CASSQEGYTEAFF.

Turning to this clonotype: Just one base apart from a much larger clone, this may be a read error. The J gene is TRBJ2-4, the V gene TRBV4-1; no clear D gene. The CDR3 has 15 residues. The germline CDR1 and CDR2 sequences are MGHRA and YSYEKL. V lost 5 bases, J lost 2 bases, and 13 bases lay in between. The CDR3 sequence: CASSYDSDPKNIQYF. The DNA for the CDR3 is TGCGCCAGCAGCTATGACTCTGATCCCAAAAACATTCAGTACTTC.

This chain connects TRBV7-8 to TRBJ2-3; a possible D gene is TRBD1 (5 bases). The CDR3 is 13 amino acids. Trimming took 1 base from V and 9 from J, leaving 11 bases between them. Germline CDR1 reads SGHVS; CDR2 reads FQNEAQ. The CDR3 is CASSLGSGKTQYF. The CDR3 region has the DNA TGTGCCAGCAGCTTAGGCTCAGGGAAGACGCAGTATTTT.

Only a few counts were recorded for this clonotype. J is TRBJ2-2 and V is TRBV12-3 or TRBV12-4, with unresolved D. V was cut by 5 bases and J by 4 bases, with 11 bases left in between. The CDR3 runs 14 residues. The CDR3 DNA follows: TGTGCCAGCAGTCAGTCTCCGGGCACCGGGGAGCTGTTTTTT. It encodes CASSQSPGTGELFF.

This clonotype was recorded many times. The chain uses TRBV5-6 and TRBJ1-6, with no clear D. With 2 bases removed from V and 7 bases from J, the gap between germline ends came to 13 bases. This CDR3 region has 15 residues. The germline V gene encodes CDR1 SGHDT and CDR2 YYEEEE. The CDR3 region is CASSFAGSGNSPLHF. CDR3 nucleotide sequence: TGTGCCAGCAGCTTTGCTGGTTCTGGCAATTCACCCCTCCACTTT.

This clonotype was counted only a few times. This CDR3 reads CASSLMSSFSNQPQHF. The CDR3 DNA reads as TGTGCCAGCAGTTTAATGTCAAGCTTTAGCAATCAGCCCCAGCATTTT. This chain joins TRBV28 and TRBJ1-5; D ambiguous. The V gene's germline CDR1 is MDHEN and CDR2 SYDVKM. The V end was cut by 2 bases, the J end by 0 bases, with 11 bases between. The CDR3 length is 16 residues.

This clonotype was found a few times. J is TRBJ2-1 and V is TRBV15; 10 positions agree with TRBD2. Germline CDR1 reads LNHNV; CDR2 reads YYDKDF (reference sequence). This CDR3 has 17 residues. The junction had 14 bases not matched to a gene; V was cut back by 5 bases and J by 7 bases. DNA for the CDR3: TGTGCCACCAGCCCCGGCGGGCTAGCGGGAGTTCTTAATGAGCAGTTCTTC. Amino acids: CATSPGGLAGVLNEQFF.

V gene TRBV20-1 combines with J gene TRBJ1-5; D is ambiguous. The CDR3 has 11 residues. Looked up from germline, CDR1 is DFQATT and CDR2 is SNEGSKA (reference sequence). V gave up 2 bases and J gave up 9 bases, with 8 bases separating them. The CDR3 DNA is TGCAGTGCTAGAAATGGTGCGCCCCAGCATTTT. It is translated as CSARNGAPQHF.